The sequence of this T cell receptor beta chain was determined in a study of PD-1 blockade in mismatch repair-deficient tumors (dated 2017 in TCRdb). For the wider study: Between late 2013 and 2016, 90 or so consecutive patients with some 11 mismatch repair-deficient cancer types, all previously treated and progressing, were enrolled in the trial. Deep sequencing of TCR CDR3 regions was used to track tumor-associated T cell clones in peripheral blood of patients responding to PD-1 blockade. Paper-wide results and their limitations: Tumor-resident clones, often undetectable in blood before treatment, expanded rapidly after pembrolizumab and then contracted, generally before radiologic responses.

Reading the germline V gene gives CDR1 SGDLS and CDR2 YYNGEE. The CDR3, cysteine through phenylalanine, is 18 amino acids long. Kept here is only the CDR3 DNA, which spans 54 bases and is read in frame from base 1. Trimming takes 3 bases off V and 4 bases off J; junction bases not matched to a gene: 11. A word on this clone: Its antigen specificity is not known. No clone much larger than this one lies a single base away; base qualities are absent.

What the time point label conveys for this sample: peripheral blood before pembrolizumab. For each enrolled patient, mismatch repair deficiency was established using either polymerase chain reaction or immunohistochemistry. TCR sequencing was carried out for three patients who responded to pembrolizumab therapy. The phase II trial prospectively evaluated PD-1 blockade with pembrolizumab in advanced mismatch repair-deficient cancers, independent of tissue of origin. Serial peripheral blood T cell samples were collected before and at multiple times after starting PD-1 blockade. Blood sampling time points were reported as weeks after the first dose of pembrolizumab. To prepare the library, the immunoSEQ multiplex PCR assay was applied. Drawn from immuneACCESS, this table holds only the in-frame rearrangements with V and J called that TCRdb kept. Clones are partly lost; checked studies trace under half to an unresolved V gene and leave the rest unexplained. This sample holds tens of thousands of clones; approximately 84% were observed only once. The ten largest clones represent approximately 3.1% of the sample.

The sequences come from PBMCs, collected before pembrolizumab treatment. The sequence came from an adult with mismatch repair-deficient cancer. The chain joins TRBV9 to TRBJ2-1; 12 junctional bases match TRBD2. The bases are TGTGCCAGCAGCGGAGGGGTAGATGGACTAGCGGGATACAATGAGCAGTTCTTC. This sequence encodes CASSGGVDGLAGYNEQFF.